One sample yielded the 15 T cell receptor beta chains listed below, sequenced in a study of blood T cell repertoires in COVID-19. Repertoires were generated with immunoSEQ multiplex PCR, while TCRdb's copy carries only in-frame clones and drops some. Of a few hundred thousand clones detected, 87% appear once; the ten largest clones hold about 1.5%. The sequencing sample was made of PBMCs or T cells enriched from blood (not recorded which). These receptors originate from a young man who had recovered from COVID-19.

The chain carries TRBV19 and TRBJ1-4, with D hard to call. The germline V gene has CDR1 LNHDA and CDR2 SQIVND (reference sequence). The CDR3 is made up of 13 amino acids. V shed 8 bases and J shed 17 bases, with 24 bases lying between them. The CDR3 spells CASRFSSEEDGFF. The CDR3 DNA follows: TGTGCCAGTCGCTTCTCTTCTGAGGAAGACGGTTTTTTT.

The chain links TRBV5-4 to TRBJ2-2, with a possible D match to TRBD2 (7 bases). Germline V gives CDR1 SGHNT, CDR2 YYREEE (reference sequence). The CDR3 consists of 16 residues. V dropped 4 bases and J dropped 4 bases, with 17 bases sitting between them. Here the CDR3 DNA reads TGTGCCAGCAGCATAAGAGGGGGGGCAGTCACCGGGGAGCTGTTTTTT. It yields the protein CASSIRGGAVTGELFF.

The chain recombines TRBV9 with TRBJ2-5, with 8 positions matching TRBD1. Trimming at V came to 5 bases and at J to 5 bases, leaving 11 bases not matched to a gene. Germline lookup yields CDR1 SGDLS and CDR2 YYNGEE. The CDR3 covers 15 residues. The CDR3 bases are TGTGCCAGCAGTGCTACAGGGGGAGAAGTGGAGACCCAGTACTTC. As protein: CASSATGGEVETQYF.

CDR3 sequence reads: CASQPTTGNTIYF. The CDR3 bases are TGTGCCAGCCAACCCACAACTGGAAACACCATATATTTT. This rearrangement joins TRBV12-3 or TRBV12-4 to TRBJ1-3; unclear D gene. The CDR3 sequence is 13 residues long. The V end was cut by 8 bases, the J end by 2 bases, with 10 bases between.

This sequence joins TRBV12-3 or TRBV12-4 and TRBJ2-5; 8 bases are a match to TRBD1. After removal of 3 bases from V and 6 bases from J, the junction contained 3 bases not matched to a gene. The CDR3 extends over 13 amino acids. CDR3 region: CASSFGQGQTQYF. CDR3 DNA sequence: TGTGCCAGCAGTTTTGGACAGGGCCAGACCCAGTACTTC.

This clone was counted once. This chain links TRBV9 with TRBJ2-7, with 10 positions matching TRBD1. This CDR3 has 15 residues. The germline V gene encodes CDR1 SGDLS and CDR2 YYNGEE. The trim removed 2 bases at V and 7 bases at J, leaving 9 bases unmatched. This CDR3 reads CASSVQGGTGEEQYF. Here the CDR3 DNA reads TGTGCCAGCAGCGTTCAAGGAGGGACAGGGGAAGAGCAGTACTTC.

The chain is built from TRBV28 and TRBJ1-2; D gene uncertain. This CDR3 spans 12 amino acids. Deletions cut 1 base from V and 6 bases from J, with 6 bases between. The germline CDR1 and CDR2 sequences are MDHEN and SYDVKM. The CDR3 sequence: CASSLSENGYTF. The CDR3 DNA sequence: TGTGCCAGCAGTTTATCCGAGAATGGCTACACCTTC.

The V gene is TRBV19, the J gene TRBJ1-6; D is perhaps TRBD1 (5 bases). V lost 3 bases and J lost 7, with 16 bases in between. Germline CDR1 is LNHDA and CDR2 is SQIVND (reference sequence). The CDR3 is made up of 16 amino acids. CDR3 loop: CASSISDTRGNSPLHF. In nucleotides, the CDR3 is TGTGCCAGTAGTATTTCGGACACCAGAGGAAATTCACCCCTCCACTTT.

The chain uses TRBV7-2 and TRBJ1-1, with D hard to call. The CDR3 has 14 residues. The germline V gene has CDR1 SGHTA and CDR2 FQGNSA. With 5 bases removed from V and 5 bases from J, the gap between germline ends came to 15 bases. The CDR3 protein is CASSPSGSWTEAFF. The CDR3 DNA follows: TGTGCCAGCAGCCCTAGCGGGTCATGGACTGAAGCTTTCTTT.

This chain uses TRBV6-1 with TRBJ1-1; 7 positions match TRBD1. This CDR3 is built from 17 residues. Looked up from germline, CDR1 is MNHNS and CDR2 is SASEGT. The J segment lost 0 bases and the V segment lost 3 bases, leaving 10 bases of the junction unmatched. CDR3 coding DNA: TGTGCCAGCAGTGAGTACTCCTTGACAGGGCTGAACACTGAAGCTTTCTTT. Its translation is CASSEYSLTGLNTEAFF.

CDR3 DNA sequence: TGTGCCAGCAGCCGGGATTCAAACACTGAAGCTTTCTTT. Amino acids: CASSRDSNTEAFF. The rearrangement joins TRBV7-6 to TRBJ1-1; D gene ambiguous. CDR1 is SGHVS and CDR2 is FNYEAQ in the germline V gene. V shed 5 bases and J shed 2 bases, with 9 bases lying between them. The CDR3 has 13 amino acids.

The J gene is TRBJ1-2, the V gene TRBV7-6; D unclear. V lost 5 bases to trimming and J lost 2 bases, with 9 bases between them. The CDR3 totals 13 residues. CDR1 and CDR2 from the germline V gene are SGHVS and FNYEAQ. This chain's CDR3 is CASSPAENYGYTF. CDR3 DNA sequence: TGTGCCAGCAGCCCCGCAGAAAACTATGGCTACACCTTC. Full variable domain (rest looked up from reference TRBV7-6 and TRBJ1-2): GAGVSQSPRYKVTKRGQDVALRCDPISGHVSLYWYRQALGQGPEFLTYFNYEAQQDKSGLPNDRFSAERPEGSISTLTIQRTEQRDSAMYRCASSPAENYGYTFGSGTRLTVV.

This clone was seen only once. The rearrangement joins TRBV7-2 to TRBJ2-2; D is possibly TRBD1 (6 bases). Per germline, CDR1 SGHTA and CDR2 FQGNSA. This CDR3 contains 15 residues. Trimming removed 1 base from V and 4 bases from J, with 10 bases in between. The CDR3 nucleotides read TGTGCCAGCAGCTTAGGGGGGCGCGCCACCGGGGAGCTGTTTTTT. Protein sequence: CASSLGGRATGELFF.

The chain uses TRBV11-2 and TRBJ1-6, with unresolved D. The CDR3 totals 13 residues. Per germline, CDR1 SGHAT and CDR2 FQNNGV. The V end was cut by 9 bases, the J end by 4 bases, with 10 bases between. The CDR3 sequence is CASSQEYNSPLHF. The CDR3 DNA reads TGTGCCAGTTCGCAGGAATATAATTCACCCCTCCACTTT.

V is TRBV30 and J is TRBJ1-5; D gene uncertain. The ends were cut back, 2 bases at V and 2 bases at J, with 22 bases in the middle. The length of the CDR3 is 18 residues. Germline loops: CDR1 GTSNPN, CDR2 SVGIG (reference sequence). CDR3 protein: CAWSPGDGMFYRNQPQHF. The CDR3 bases are TGTGCCTGGAGTCCGGGAGACGGGATGTTTTATCGCAATCAGCCCCAGCATTTT.